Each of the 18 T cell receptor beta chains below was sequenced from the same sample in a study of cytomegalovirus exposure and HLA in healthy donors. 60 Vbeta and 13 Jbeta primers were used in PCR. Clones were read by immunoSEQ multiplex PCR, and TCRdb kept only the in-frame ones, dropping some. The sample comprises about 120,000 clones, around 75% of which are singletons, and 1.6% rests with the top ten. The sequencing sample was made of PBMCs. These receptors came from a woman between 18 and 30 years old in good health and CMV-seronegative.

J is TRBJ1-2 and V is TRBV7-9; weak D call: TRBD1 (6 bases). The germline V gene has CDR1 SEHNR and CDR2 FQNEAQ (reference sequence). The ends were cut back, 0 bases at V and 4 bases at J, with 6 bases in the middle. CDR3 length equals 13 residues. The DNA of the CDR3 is TGTGCCAGCAGCTTAGCCAGGGGCTATGGCTACACCTTC. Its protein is CASSLARGYGYTF.

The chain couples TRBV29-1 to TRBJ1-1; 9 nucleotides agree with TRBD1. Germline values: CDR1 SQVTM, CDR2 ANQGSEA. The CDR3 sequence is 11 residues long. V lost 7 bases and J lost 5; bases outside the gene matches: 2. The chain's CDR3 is CSGDRGTEAFF. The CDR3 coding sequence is TGCAGCGGCGACAGGGGGACTGAAGCTTTCTTT.

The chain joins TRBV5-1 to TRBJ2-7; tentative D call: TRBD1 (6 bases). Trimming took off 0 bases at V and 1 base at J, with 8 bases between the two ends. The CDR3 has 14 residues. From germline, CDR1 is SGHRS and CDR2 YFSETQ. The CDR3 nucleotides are TGCGCCAGCAGCTTGGGGACAGCATCCTACGAGCAGTACTTC. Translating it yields CASSLGTASYEQYF.

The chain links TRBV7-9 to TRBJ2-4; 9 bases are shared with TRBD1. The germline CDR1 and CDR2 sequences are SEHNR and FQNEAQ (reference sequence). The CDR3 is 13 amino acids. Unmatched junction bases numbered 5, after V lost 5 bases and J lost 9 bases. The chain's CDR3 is CASSRTGDGIQYF. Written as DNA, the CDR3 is TGTGCCAGCAGCCGGACAGGGGACGGCATTCAGTACTTC.

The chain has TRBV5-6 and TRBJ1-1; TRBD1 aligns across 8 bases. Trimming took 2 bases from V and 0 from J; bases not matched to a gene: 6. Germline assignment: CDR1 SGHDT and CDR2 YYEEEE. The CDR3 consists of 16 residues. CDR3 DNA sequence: TGTGCCAGCAGCTTTTGGACAGGGTCAATGAACACTGAAGCTTTCTTT. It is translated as CASSFWTGSMNTEAFF. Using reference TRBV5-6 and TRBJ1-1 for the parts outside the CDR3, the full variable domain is DAGVTQSPTHLIKTRGQQVTLRCSPKSGHDTVSWYQQALGQGPQFIFQYYEEEERQRGNFPDRFSGHQFPNYSSELNVNALLLGDSALYLCASSFWTGSMNTEAFFGQGTRLTVV.

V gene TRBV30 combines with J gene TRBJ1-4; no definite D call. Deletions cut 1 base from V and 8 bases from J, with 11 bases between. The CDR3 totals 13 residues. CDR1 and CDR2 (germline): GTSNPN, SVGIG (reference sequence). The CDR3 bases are TGTGCCTGGAGTGCCTACCCGGGGGAAAAACTGTTTTTT. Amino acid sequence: CAWSAYPGEKLFF.

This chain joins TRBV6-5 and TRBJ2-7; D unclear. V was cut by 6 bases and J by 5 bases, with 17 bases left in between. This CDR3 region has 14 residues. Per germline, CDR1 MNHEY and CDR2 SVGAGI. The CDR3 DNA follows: TGTGCCAGCAGCTCTACTCCTGATCGGGACGAGCAGTACTTC. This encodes CASSSTPDRDEQYF.

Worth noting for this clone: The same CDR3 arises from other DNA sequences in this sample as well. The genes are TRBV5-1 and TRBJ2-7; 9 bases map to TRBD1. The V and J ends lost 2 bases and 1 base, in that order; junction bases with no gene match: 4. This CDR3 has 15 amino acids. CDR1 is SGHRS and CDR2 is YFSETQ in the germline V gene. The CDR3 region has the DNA TGCGCCAGCAGCTTAACCGGGACAGGGTCCTACGAGCAGTACTTC. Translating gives CASSLTGTGSYEQYF.

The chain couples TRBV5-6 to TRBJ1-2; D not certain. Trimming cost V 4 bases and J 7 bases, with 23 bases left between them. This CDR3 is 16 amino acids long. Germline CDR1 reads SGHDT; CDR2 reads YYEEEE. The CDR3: CASSLRGQANGFGYTF. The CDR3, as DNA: TGTGCCAGCAGCCTGCGGGGTCAGGCGAATGGGTTTGGCTACACCTTC.

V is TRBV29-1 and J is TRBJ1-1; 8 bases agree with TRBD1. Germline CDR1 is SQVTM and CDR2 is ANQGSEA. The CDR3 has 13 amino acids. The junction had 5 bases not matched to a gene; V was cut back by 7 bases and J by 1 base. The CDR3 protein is CSADRVGNTEAFF. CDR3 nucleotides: TGCAGCGCGGACAGGGTGGGGAACACTGAAGCTTTCTTT. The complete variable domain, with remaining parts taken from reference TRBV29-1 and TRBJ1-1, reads SAVISQKPSRDICQRGTSLTIQCQVDSQVTMMFWYRQQPGQSLTLIATANQGSEATYESGFVIDKFPISRPNLTFSTLTVSNMSPEDSSIYLCSADRVGNTEAFFGQGTRLTVV.

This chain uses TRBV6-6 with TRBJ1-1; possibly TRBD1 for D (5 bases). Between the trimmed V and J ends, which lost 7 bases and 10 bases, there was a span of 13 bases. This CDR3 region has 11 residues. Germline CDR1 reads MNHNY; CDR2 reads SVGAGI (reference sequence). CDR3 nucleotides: TGTGCCAGCACCCTAGGGGTTGTAGCTTTCTTT. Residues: CASTLGVVAFF.

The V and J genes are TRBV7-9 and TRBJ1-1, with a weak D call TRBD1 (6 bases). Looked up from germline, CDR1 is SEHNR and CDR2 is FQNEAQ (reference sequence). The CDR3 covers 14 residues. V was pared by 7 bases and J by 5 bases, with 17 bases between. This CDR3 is CASTFRGGRTEAFF. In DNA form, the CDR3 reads TGTGCCAGCACATTTAGAGGGGGAAGGACTGAAGCTTTCTTT.

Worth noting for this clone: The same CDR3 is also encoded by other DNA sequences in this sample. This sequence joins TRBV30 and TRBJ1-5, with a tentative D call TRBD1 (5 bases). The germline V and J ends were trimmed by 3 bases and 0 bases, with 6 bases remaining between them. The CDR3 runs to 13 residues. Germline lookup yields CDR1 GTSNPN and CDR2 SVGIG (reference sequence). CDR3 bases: TGTGCCTGGAGGCAGGGTAGCAATCAGCCCCAGCATTTT. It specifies CAWRQGSNQPQHF. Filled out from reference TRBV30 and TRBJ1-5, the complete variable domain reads SQTIHQWPATLVQPVGSPLSLECTVEGTSNPNLYWYRQAAGRGLQLLFYSVGIGQISSEVPQNLSASRPQDRQFILSSKKLLLSDSGFYLCAWRQGSNQPQHFGDGTRLSIL.

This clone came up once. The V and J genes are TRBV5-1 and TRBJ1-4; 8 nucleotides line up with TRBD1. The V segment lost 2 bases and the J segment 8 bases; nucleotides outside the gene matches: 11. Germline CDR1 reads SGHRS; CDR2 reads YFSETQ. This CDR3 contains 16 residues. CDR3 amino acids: CASSFEPQGAVEKLFF. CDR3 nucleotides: TGCGCCAGCAGCTTCGAACCCCAGGGGGCTGTGGAAAAACTGTTTTTT. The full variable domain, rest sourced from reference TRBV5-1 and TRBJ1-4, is KAGVTQTPRYLIKTRGQQVTLSCSPISGHRSVSWYQQTPGQGLQFLFEYFSETQRNKGNFPGRFSGRQFSNSRSEMNVSTLELGDSALYLCASSFEPQGAVEKLFFGSGTQLSVL.

The CDR3 region is CASSVGGVYEQYF. CDR3 nucleotide sequence: TGTGCCAGCAGCGTAGGCGGGGTCTACGAGCAGTACTTC. V and J are TRBV9 and TRBJ2-7, with D possibly being TRBD2 (6 bases). Trimming pared 0 bases from V and 3 bases from J, leaving 7 bases between. The CDR3 consists of 13 residues. Looked up from germline, CDR1 is SGDLS and CDR2 is YYNGEE.

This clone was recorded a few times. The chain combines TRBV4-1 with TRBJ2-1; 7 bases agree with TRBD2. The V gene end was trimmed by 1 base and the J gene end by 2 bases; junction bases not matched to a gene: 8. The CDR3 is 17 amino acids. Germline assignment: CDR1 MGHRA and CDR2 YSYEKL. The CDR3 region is CASSQGRGGGPYNEQFF. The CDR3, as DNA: TGCGCCAGCAGCCAAGGTCGTGGCGGGGGACCCTACAATGAGCAGTTCTTC.

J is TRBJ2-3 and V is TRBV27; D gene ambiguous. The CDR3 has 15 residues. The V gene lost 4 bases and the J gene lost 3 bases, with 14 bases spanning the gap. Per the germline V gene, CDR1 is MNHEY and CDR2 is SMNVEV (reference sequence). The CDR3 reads CASSSESPGTDTQYF. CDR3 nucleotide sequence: TGTGCCAGCAGTTCGGAAAGCCCCGGGACAGATACGCAGTATTTT.

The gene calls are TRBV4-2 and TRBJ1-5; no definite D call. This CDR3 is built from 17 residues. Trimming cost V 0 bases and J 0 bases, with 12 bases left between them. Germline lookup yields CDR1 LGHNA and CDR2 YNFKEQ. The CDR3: CASSQEGLVYSNQPQHF. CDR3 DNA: TGTGCCAGCAGCCAAGAAGGACTCGTATATAGCAATCAGCCCCAGCATTTT.